This TCR beta chain was sequenced for a study of T cell responses to AZD1222 COVID-19 vaccine. Assay: immunoSEQ multiplex PCR; the TCRdb copy retains only in-frame clones and omits some. The profile shows some 170,000 clones, roughly nine tenths of them singletons. The CDR3 covers 14 residues. Germline CDR1 and CDR2: MGHRA and YSYEKL. The V and J ends lost 4 bases and 9 bases respectively, with 13 bases between them. The sample in question was peripheral blood, obtained on day 0 of AZD1222 vaccination. This clonotype was sampled from an adult in good health. The chain couples TRBV4-1 to TRBJ1-6; a possible D gene is TRBD1 (6 bases). CDR3 sequence: CASSLQGYGSPLHF. The CDR3 DNA sequence: TGCGCCAGCAGCCTACAGGGATATGGTTCACCCCTCCACTTT.